The rows below give T cell receptor beta chains drawn from one sample of a study of blood T cell repertoires in COVID-19. Repertoires were generated with immunoSEQ multiplex PCR, while TCRdb's copy carries only in-frame clones and drops some. The data contain 150,000 or so clones, more than 80% of them singletons. The material sequenced was peripheral blood. All receptors come from a man aged 45 to 65 with acute or convalescent COVID-19. CDR3s leave out the opening cysteine and the closing phenylalanine or tryptophan.

v_gene: TRBV7-9; CDR3aa: ASSFHQGNNYGYT
v_gene: TRBV6-5; CDR3aa: ASSLADSPLH
v_gene: TRBV4-1; CDR3aa: ASSQARDWAGYNEQF
v_gene: TRBV19; CDR3aa: ASSIATAGGNQPQH
v_gene: TRBV6-1; CDR3aa: ASSESRVNTEAF
v_gene: TRBV3-1/TRBV3-2; CDR3aa: ASSSIQASEQY
v_gene: TRBV11-1; CDR3aa: ASSLAGGPNEQF
v_gene: TRBV29-1; CDR3aa: SVEDLPSGGTYQDTQY
v_gene: TRBV18; CDR3aa: ASSPAAQQPQH
v_gene: TRBV9; CDR3aa: ASSGGGPQETQY
v_gene: TRBV19; CDR3aa: ASSMPGLAGVGQF
v_gene: TRBV28; CDR3aa: ASSLGVRDRGYGYT
v_gene: TRBV30; CDR3aa: AWSHLGQAGGTEAF
v_gene: TRBV28; CDR3aa: ASSLPPGTDLINYGYT
v_gene: TRBV24-1; CDR3aa: ATSDKTSYEQY
v_gene: TRBV6-5; CDR3aa: ARGTPRSWQPQH
v_gene: TRBV4-2; CDR3aa: ASSQETGWDQPQH
v_gene: TRBV7-3; CDR3aa: ASSLTGAGADEKLF
v_gene: TRBV6-5; CDR3aa: ASSRRGEAF
v_gene: TRBV21-1; CDR3aa: ASSFRPHLRDRGSGYEQY
v_gene: TRBV18; CDR3aa: ASSLGTEGEKLF
v_gene: TRBV7-2; CDR3aa: ASSLGAGNTEAF
v_gene: TRBV7-9; CDR3aa: ASSLGQAGSPLH
v_gene: TRBV2; CDR3aa: ASSESYGRGTEAF
v_gene: TRBV30; CDR3aa: AWRGGQREAF
v_gene: TRBV28; CDR3aa: ASSSQDRVHTEAF
v_gene: TRBV28; CDR3aa: ASRTTEAF
v_gene: TRBV7-2; CDR3aa: ASSVNTGTITEAF